This TCR beta chain was identified in a study of Ad26.COV2.S vaccination and SARS-CoV-2 variants. Findings and caveats of the study: Substantial post-vaccination breadth of spike-specific CD8+ and CD4+ T cell responses was reported. Ad26.COV2.S recipients had broader spike-specific TCRs (P = 0.0014). Analytic work on TCR breadth and depth might have understated the full extent of total T cell responses.

After removal of 3 bases from V and 6 bases from J, the junction contained 11 bases not matched to a gene. The CDR3 extends over 15 amino acids. CDR1 is SGDLS, CDR2 YYNGEE, per germline. Measured with immunoSEQ multiplex PCR; TCRdb has only the in-frame clones, and not every one. The sample contains about 350,000 clones, about 92% of which appear only once. Turning to this clone: Antigen: not known.

The sequence derives from a human donor who had recovered from COVID-19. The chain employs TRBV9 and TRBJ1-1; 7 positions match TRBD1. The sequencing used peripheral blood, collected after recovery from COVID-19. The CDR3 DNA is TGTGCCAGCAGCGACCAAACAGGGGCTTGGGCTGAAGCTTTCTTT. Translation gives CASSDQTGAWAEAFF.